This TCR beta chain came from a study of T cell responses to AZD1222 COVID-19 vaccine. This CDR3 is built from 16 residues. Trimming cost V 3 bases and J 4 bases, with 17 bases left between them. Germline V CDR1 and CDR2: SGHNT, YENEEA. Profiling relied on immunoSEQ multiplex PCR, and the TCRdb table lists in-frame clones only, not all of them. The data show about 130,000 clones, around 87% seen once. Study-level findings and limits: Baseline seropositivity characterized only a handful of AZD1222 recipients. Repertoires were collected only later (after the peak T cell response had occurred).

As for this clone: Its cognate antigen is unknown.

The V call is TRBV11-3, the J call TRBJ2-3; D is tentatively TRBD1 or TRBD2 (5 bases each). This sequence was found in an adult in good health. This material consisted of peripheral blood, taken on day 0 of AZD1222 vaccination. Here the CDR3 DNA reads TGTGCCAGCAGCTTGTCCCCTACAGTGGGGGCAGATACGCAGTATTTT. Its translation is CASSLSPTVGADTQYF.